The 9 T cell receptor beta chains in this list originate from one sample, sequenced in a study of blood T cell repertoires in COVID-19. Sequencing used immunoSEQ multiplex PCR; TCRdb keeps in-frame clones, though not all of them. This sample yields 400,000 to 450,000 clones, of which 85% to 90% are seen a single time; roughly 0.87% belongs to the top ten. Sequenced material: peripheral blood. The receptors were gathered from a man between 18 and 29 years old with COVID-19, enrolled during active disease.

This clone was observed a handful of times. The CDR3 sequence is CASSIYPGNTIYF. CDR3 DNA sequence: TGTGCCAGCAGTATCTACCCTGGAAACACCATATATTTT. The J gene is TRBJ1-3, the V gene TRBV27, with D hard to call. Germline values: CDR1 MNHEY, CDR2 SMNVEV (reference sequence). The CDR3 runs 13 residues. The V gene lost 5 bases and the J gene lost 2 bases, with 7 bases spanning the gap.

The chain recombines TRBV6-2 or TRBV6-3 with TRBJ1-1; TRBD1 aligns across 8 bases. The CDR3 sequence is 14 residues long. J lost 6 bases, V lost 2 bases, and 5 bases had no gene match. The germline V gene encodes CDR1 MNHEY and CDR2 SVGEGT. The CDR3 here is CASSYKDREAEAFF. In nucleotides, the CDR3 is TGTGCCAGCAGTTACAAGGACAGGGAGGCTGAAGCTTTCTTT.

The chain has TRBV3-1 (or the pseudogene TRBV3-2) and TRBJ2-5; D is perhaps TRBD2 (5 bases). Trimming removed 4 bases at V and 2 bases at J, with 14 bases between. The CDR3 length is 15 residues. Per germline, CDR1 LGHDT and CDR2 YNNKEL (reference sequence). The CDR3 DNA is TGTGCCAGCAGCCTGGTGGGAGAGGGTCAAGAGACCCAGTACTTC. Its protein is CASSLVGEGQETQYF.

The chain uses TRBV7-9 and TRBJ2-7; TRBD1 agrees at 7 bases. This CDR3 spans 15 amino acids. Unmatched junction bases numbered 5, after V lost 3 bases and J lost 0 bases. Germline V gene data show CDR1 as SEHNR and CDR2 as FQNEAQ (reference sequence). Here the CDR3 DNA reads TGTGCCAGCAGCTTCGGGCAGGGGGACTCCTACGAGCAGTACTTC. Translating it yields CASSFGQGDSYEQYF.

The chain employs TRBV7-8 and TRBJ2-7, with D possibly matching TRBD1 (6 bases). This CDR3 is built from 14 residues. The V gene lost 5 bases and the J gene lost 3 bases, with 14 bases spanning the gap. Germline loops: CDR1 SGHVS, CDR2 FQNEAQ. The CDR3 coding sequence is TGTGCCAGCAGCAAGTCAGAACAGGGCTACGAGCAGTACTTC. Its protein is CASSKSEQGYEQYF.

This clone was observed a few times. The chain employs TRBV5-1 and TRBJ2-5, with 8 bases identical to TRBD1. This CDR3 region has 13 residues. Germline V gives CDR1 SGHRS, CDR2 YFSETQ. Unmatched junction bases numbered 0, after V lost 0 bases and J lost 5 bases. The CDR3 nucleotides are TGCGCCAGCAGCTTGGGGACAGGGGAGACCCAGTACTTC. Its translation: CASSLGTGETQYF.

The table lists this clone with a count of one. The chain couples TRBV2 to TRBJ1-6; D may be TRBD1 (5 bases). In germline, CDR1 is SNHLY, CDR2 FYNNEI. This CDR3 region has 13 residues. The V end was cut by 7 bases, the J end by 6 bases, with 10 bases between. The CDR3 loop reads CASTGRTNSPLHF. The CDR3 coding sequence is TGTGCCAGCACAGGGCGTACTAATTCACCCCTCCACTTT.

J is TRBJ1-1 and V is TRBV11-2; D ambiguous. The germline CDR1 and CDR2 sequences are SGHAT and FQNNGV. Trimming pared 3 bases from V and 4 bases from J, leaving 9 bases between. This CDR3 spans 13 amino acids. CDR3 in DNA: TGTGCCAGCAGCTTTGGTACGGGCACTGAAGCTTTCTTT. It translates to CASSFGTGTEAFF.

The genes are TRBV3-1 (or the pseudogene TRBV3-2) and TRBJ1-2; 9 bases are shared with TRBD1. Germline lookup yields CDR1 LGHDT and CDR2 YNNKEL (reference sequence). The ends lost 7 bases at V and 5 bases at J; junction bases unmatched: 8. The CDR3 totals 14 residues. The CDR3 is CASTRQGVDYGYTF. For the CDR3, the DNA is TGTGCCAGCACTCGACAGGGGGTAGATTATGGCTACACCTTC.